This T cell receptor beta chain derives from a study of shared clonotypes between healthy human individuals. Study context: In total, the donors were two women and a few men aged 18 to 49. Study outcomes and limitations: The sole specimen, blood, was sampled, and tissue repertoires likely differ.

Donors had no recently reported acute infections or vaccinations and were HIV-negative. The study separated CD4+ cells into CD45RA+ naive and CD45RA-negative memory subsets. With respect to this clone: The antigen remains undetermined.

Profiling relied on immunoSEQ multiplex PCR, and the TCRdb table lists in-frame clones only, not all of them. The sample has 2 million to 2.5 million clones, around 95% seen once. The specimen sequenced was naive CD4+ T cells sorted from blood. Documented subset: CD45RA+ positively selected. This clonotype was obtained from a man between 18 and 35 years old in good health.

CDR3 nucleotide sequence: TGCGCCAGCAGCTTCCCCGAGGACAGTCTCACAGATACGCAGTATTTT. It specifies CASSFPEDSLTDTQYF. The J gene is TRBJ2-3, the V gene TRBV5-1, with TRBD1 as a possible D gene (6 bases). The germline CDR1 and CDR2 sequences are SGHRS and YFSETQ. The CDR3 covers 16 residues. Trimming stripped 2 bases from V and 2 bases from J, with 15 bases between.